These 17 T cell receptor beta chains were sequenced from one sample in a study of blood T cell repertoires in COVID-19. The data were produced by immunoSEQ multiplex PCR, yet TCRdb's version contains in-frame clones alone and is incomplete. The data show roughly 250,000 clones, about 83% seen once. Specimen: peripheral blood. These receptors were taken from a man between 50 and 59 years old with acute or convalescent COVID-19.

Comment on this clone: Other DNA sequences within the sample encode an identical CDR3. V gene TRBV19 combines with J gene TRBJ1-1; no clear D gene. Between the trimmed V and J ends, which lost 1 base and 0 bases, there was a span of 6 bases. The germline V gene encodes CDR1 LNHDA and CDR2 SQIVND (reference sequence). The CDR3 runs 14 residues. The CDR3: CASSIGTLNTEAFF. The CDR3 DNA is TGTGCCAGTAGTATAGGGACTCTGAACACTGAAGCTTTCTTT.

This clone was seen just once. The chain uses TRBV10-2 and TRBJ2-7; 12 positions agree with TRBD2. V was pared by 5 bases and J by 3 bases, with 5 bases of the junction left unmatched. Germline-derived CDR1 and CDR2 are WSHSY and SAAADI. This CDR3 is 15 amino acids long. The CDR3 loop is CASSPSGRALYEQYF. As DNA, the CDR3 is TGCGCCAGCAGTCCTAGCGGGAGGGCCCTCTACGAGCAGTACTTC.

This clone was detected once. The chain is built from TRBV5-4 and TRBJ1-6; D is possibly TRBD1 (5 bases). The V gene lost 5 bases and the J gene lost 6 bases, with 9 bases spanning the gap. The length of the CDR3 is 13 residues. In germline, CDR1 is SGHNT, CDR2 YYREEE (reference sequence). CDR3 residues: CASSLGGNSPLHF. The CDR3 DNA is TGTGCCAGCAGTCTGGGGGGTAATTCACCCCTCCACTTT.

This chain connects TRBV20-1 to TRBJ1-1; D is possibly TRBD1 (6 bases). V was pared by 6 bases and J by 12 bases, with 17 bases between. The CDR3 length is 11 residues. Germline CDR1 reads DFQATT; CDR2 reads SNEGSKA (reference sequence). The DNA of the CDR3 is TGCAGTGCCCAAGAACAGGGTACGACTTTCTTT. This sequence encodes CSAQEQGTTFF.

Concerning this clone: Within the sample, other DNA sequences also encode this same CDR3. V usage is TRBV18 and J usage is TRBJ2-7; 7 nucleotides match TRBD1. From germline, CDR1 is KGHSH and CDR2 LQKENI. With V trimmed by 2 bases and J by 2 bases, 3 bases remained unmatched. CDR3 length: 14 residues. Here the CDR3 reads CASSPTGTAYEQYF. The CDR3 coding sequence is TGTGCCAGCTCACCAACCGGGACAGCCTACGAGCAGTACTTC. The full variable domain, with the rest looked up from reference TRBV18 and TRBJ2-7, is NAGVMQNPRHLVRRRGQEARLRCSPMKGHSHVYWYRQLPEEGLKFMVYLQKENIIDESGMPKERFSAEFPKEGPSILRIQQVVRGDSAAYFCASSPTGTAYEQYFGPGTRLTVT.

V and J are TRBV9 and TRBJ1-2; no definite D call. This CDR3 spans 11 amino acids. Trimming pared 6 bases from V and 7 bases from J, leaving 10 bases between. The V gene's germline CDR1 is SGDLS and CDR2 YYNGEE. CDR3 region: CASNRGVGYTF. The DNA of the CDR3 is TGTGCCAGCAACCGAGGTGTTGGCTACACCTTC.

This rearrangement joins TRBV5-6 to TRBJ2-6, with 8 nucleotides matching TRBD2. The germline V gene encodes CDR1 SGHDT and CDR2 YYEEEE. This CDR3 region has 17 residues. J gave up 0 bases and V 1 base, and 3 bases lay outside the gene matches. The CDR3 is CASSLRGLVSGANVLTF. CDR3 nucleotides: TGTGCCAGCAGCTTGAGGGGACTAGTCTCTGGGGCCAACGTCCTGACTTTC.

This clone was counted at least ten times. The V and J genes are TRBV7-9 and TRBJ2-2; TRBD2 agrees at 12 bases. This CDR3 is built from 18 residues. Germline CDR1 and CDR2: SEHNR and FQNEAQ (reference sequence). Trimming at V came to 5 bases and at J to 5 bases, leaving 12 bases not matched to a gene. CDR3 sequence (DNA): TGTGCCAGCAGCCCCCAGGTTACTAGCGGGAGGAATACCGGGGAGCTGTTTTTT. It yields the protein CASSPQVTSGRNTGELFF.

V usage is TRBV6-7 and J usage is TRBJ1-4; 7 nucleotides line up with TRBD1. TRBV6-7 is noted as an ORF with a role that remains uncertain. V was pared by 5 bases and J by 0 bases, with 9 bases of the junction left unmatched. The CDR3 is made up of 17 amino acids. The CDR3 coding sequence is TGTGCCAGCAGTCAATTGAGACAGGGACCAACTAATGAAAAACTGTTTTTT. This encodes CASSQLRQGPTNEKLFF.

The CDR3 nucleotides are TGTGCCAGCAGCTTGGGATCGGGTAGCTCCTATAATTCACCCCTCCACTTT. The encoded protein is CASSLGSGSSYNSPLHF. The genes are TRBV5-8 and TRBJ1-6; D remains ambiguous. Germline CDR1 is SGHTS and CDR2 is YDEGEE. CDR3 length: 17 residues. The ends were cut back, 0 bases at V and 0 bases at J, with 10 bases in the middle.

The V call is TRBV10-3, the J call TRBJ2-3, with TRBD2 as a possible D gene (6 bases). The germline CDR1 and CDR2 sequences are ENHRY and SYGVKD. The CDR3 has 17 residues. Deletions cut 6 bases from V and 2 bases from J, with 21 bases between. The CDR3 loop reads CAIRGGGSPHHTDTQYF. The CDR3 region has the DNA TGTGCCATCAGGGGTGGGGGGTCCCCCCATCACACAGATACGCAGTATTTT.

The chain employs TRBV9 and TRBJ2-7; D gene uncertain. Trimming left V 0 bases short and J 1 base short, with 5 bases between. Germline assignment: CDR1 SGDLS and CDR2 YYNGEE. The CDR3 totals 13 residues. CDR3 coding DNA: TGTGCCAGCAGCGTAGGGCCGTCCTACGAGCAGTACTTC. Translation gives CASSVGPSYEQYF.

V gene TRBV2 combines with J gene TRBJ1-5, with D unresolved. Germline V gives CDR1 SNHLY, CDR2 FYNNEI. The CDR3 spans 14 residues. V lost 6 bases to trimming and J lost 0 bases, with 9 bases between them. CDR3 in amino acids: CASRIGISNQPQHF. CDR3 bases: TGTGCCAGCAGAATCGGGATTAGCAATCAGCCCCAGCATTTT.

This chain connects TRBV10-2 to TRBJ1-5; 12 nucleotides match TRBD1. The trim removed 3 bases at V and 4 bases at J, leaving 4 bases unmatched. The length of the CDR3 is 16 residues. Germline V gene data show CDR1 as WSHSY and CDR2 as SAAADI. CDR3 nucleotide sequence: TGCGCCAGCAGTGAAGTGGGACAGGGGGCAAATCAGCCCCAGCATTTT. Translated, it gives CASSEVGQGANQPQHF.

This clone is a singleton in its sample. This chain joins TRBV5-8 and TRBJ1-5; D remains ambiguous. CDR1 is SGHTS and CDR2 is YDEGEE in the germline V gene. V was pared by 0 bases and J by 5 bases, with 6 bases between. The CDR3 consists of 13 residues. CDR3 sequence (DNA): TGTGCCAGCAGCTTGGTAGGAGATCAGCCCCAGCATTTT. Translated, it gives CASSLVGDQPQHF.

The rearrangement links TRBV6-5 to TRBJ2-3, with TRBD1 as a possible D gene (6 bases). CDR1 MNHEY and CDR2 SVGAGI come from the germline V gene. With 7 bases removed from V and 1 base from J, the gap between germline ends came to 9 bases. The CDR3 is made up of 13 amino acids. The CDR3 region has the DNA TGTGCCAGCAAGGGGGACGGCACAGATACGCAGTATTTT. Its translation is CASKGDGTDTQYF.

V and J are TRBV5-1 and TRBJ1-5, with 8 bases lining up with TRBD1. The germline CDR1 and CDR2 sequences are SGHRS and YFSETQ. V shed 4 bases, J shed 5 bases, and the junction held 2 bases outside the gene matches. There are 13 residues in the CDR3. For the CDR3, the DNA is TGCGCCAGCAGCATACAGGGGGATCAGCCCCAGCATTTT. Translated: CASSIQGDQPQHF.